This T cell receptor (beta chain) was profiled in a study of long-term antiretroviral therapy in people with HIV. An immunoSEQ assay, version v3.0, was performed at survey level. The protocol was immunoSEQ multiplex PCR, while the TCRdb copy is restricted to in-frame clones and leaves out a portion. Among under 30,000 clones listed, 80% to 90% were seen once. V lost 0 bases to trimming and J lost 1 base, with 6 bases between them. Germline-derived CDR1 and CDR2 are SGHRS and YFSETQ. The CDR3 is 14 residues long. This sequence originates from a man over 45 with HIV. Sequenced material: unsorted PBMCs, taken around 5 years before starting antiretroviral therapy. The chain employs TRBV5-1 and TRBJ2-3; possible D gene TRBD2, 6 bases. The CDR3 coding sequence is TGCGCCAGCAGCTTGGGCGGGGGCACAGATACGCAGTATTTT. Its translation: CASSLGGGTDTQYF.